The 9 T cell receptor beta chains listed next were all sequenced from one sample in a study of blood T cells in healthy people across ages. Next came a second PCR, run for about 7 to 12 cycles, which used a sample-barcoded 5' primer along with a J-beta primer mix. TCRdb re-called the 5' RACE reads through MiXCR, storing one row per CDR3 protein. Of 1.5 million to 2 million distinct CDR3 sequences listed, roughly 49% are singletons. The sequenced sample consisted of blood. These receptors came from a woman in her thirties or forties in good health.

A few counts support this clonotype. The rearrangement links TRBV20-1 to TRBJ2-5, with 12 bases fitting TRBD2. Trimming cost V 5 bases and J 6 bases; bases outside gene matches: 4. This CDR3 spans 13 amino acids. The germline V gene has CDR1 DFQATT and CDR2 SNEGSKA (reference sequence). CDR3 loop: CSAETSGGKTQYF. The DNA of the CDR3 is TGCAGTGCTGAGACTAGCGGGGGTAAGACCCAGTACTTC.

This clonotype occurred a few times. The V and J genes are TRBV5-1 and TRBJ2-3; the D gene is possibly TRBD2 (6 bases). This CDR3 is 14 amino acids long. The V gene's germline CDR1 is SGHRS and CDR2 YFSETQ. V was clipped by 4 bases and J by 4 bases, with 13 bases between them. This chain's CDR3 is CASSQTGEPDTQYF. The CDR3 DNA reads TGCGCCAGCAGCCAGACGGGGGAGCCAGATACGCAGTATTTT.

This chain links TRBV7-2 with TRBJ2-4; 11 nucleotides align to TRBD2. The CDR3 is 16 residues long. CDR1 SGHTA and CDR2 FQGNSA come from the germline V gene. V dropped 5 bases and J dropped 13; count of bases not matched to a gene: 16. The CDR3 DNA follows: TGTGCCAGCAGCGGAACAGTAGCGGGGGGGAGTTCGGAGCAGTACTTC. It is translated as CASSGTVAGGSSEQYF.

The chain recombines TRBV12-3 or TRBV12-4 with TRBJ2-1; tentatively, D is TRBD1 or TRBD2 (5 bases each). The CDR3 runs to 13 residues. Trimming took off 3 bases at V and 9 bases at J, with 12 bases between the two ends. CDR3 sequence (DNA): TGTGCCAGCAGTTTCCCATCCGGGGCTGAGCAGTTCTTC. Residues: CASSFPSGAEQFF.

The chain is built from TRBV7-9 and TRBJ2-5, with TRBD2 matching over 11 bases. The CDR3 extends over 15 amino acids. V was clipped by 5 bases and J by 2 bases; unmatched bases: 4. Germline assignment: CDR1 SEHNR and CDR2 FQNEAQ (reference sequence). CDR3 bases: TGTGCCAGCAGCACGGGACTAGCGGTGCAAGAGACCCAGTACTTC. Translating it yields CASSTGLAVQETQYF.

V and J are TRBV28 and TRBJ2-1; 12 bases match TRBD2. Trimming cost V 2 bases and J 2 bases; bases outside gene matches: 10. There are 19 residues in the CDR3. CDR1 is MDHEN and CDR2 is SYDVKM in the germline V gene. In DNA, the CDR3 is TGTGCCAGCAGTTTAACCGTCAGTTGGACTAGCGGGACCTACAATGAGCAGTTCTTC. It specifies CASSLTVSWTSGTYNEQFF.

This clonotype was recorded only once. The chain carries TRBV12-3 or TRBV12-4 and TRBJ2-1; no definite D call. The CDR3 has 13 amino acids. V lost 2 bases to trimming and J lost 7 bases, with 9 bases between them. The CDR3 spells CASSLSRQNEQFF. For the CDR3, the DNA is TGTGCCAGCAGTTTAAGTCGGCAGAATGAGCAGTTCTTC.

This clonotype was seen a handful of times. V and J are TRBV28 and TRBJ2-7, with TRBD1 as a possible D gene (8 bases). The germline V gene encodes CDR1 MDHEN and CDR2 SYDVKM. The CDR3 spans 14 residues. V was clipped by 6 bases and J by 5 bases, with 17 bases between them. Written as DNA, the CDR3 is TGTGCCAGCAGGGTAGGACAGGGAGGGAACGAGCAGTACTTC. Its translation: CASRVGQGGNEQYF.

Only one count was recorded for this clonotype. The chain combines TRBV20-1 with TRBJ1-4, with D possibly matching TRBD1 (6 bases). Per germline, CDR1 DFQATT and CDR2 SNEGSKA (reference sequence). This CDR3 has 11 amino acids. The ends were cut back, 6 bases at V and 15 bases at J, with 17 bases in the middle. This chain's CDR3 is CSATQGAEMFF. In DNA, the CDR3 is TGCAGTGCCACACAGGGAGCCGAAATGTTTTTT.